This TCR beta chain was found in a study of T cells in tumors after PD-1 blockade. In the study overall: Either cemiplimab 350 mg every 2 weeks or pembrolizumab 200 mg every 3 weeks was given.

Sequenced by immunoSEQ multiplex PCR; TCRdb stores in-frame clones only, minus some. The table has about 59,000 clones, around 80% seen once. General study findings and limits: Some novel exhausted tumor clones appeared in pre-treatment blood, suggesting peripheral recruitment.

Tumor or blood genomic DNA was sequenced, with inputs of roughly 616 ng to 6,004 ng. In the case of this clone: Its antigen remains unknown.

Germline V lookup: CDR1 SQVTM, CDR2 ANQGSEA. V was cut by 5 bases and J by 0 bases, with 11 bases left in between. This CDR3 has 13 amino acids. The sequence came from a human donor with basal cell carcinoma. The material sequenced was PBMCs, taken before anti-PD-1 treatment. V and J are TRBV29-1 and TRBJ2-7; TRBD1 is a possible D gene (6 bases). This chain's CDR3 is CSVRGHLSYEQYF. The CDR3 coding sequence is TGCAGCGTTAGGGGACACCTCTCCTACGAGCAGTACTTC.